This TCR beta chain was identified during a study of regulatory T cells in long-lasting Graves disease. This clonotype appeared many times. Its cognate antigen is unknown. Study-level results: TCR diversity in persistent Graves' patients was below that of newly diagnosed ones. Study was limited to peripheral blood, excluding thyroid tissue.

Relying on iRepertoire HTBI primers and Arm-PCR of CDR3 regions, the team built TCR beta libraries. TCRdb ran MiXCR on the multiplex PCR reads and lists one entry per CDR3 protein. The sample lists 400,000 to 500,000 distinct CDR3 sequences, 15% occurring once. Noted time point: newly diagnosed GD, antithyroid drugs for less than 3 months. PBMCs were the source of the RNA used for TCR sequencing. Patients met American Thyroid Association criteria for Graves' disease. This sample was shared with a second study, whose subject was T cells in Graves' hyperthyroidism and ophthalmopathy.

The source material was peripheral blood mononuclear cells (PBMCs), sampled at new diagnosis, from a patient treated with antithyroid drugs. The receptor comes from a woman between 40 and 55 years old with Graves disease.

CDR3 loop: CANAQSRNRVEGYTF. The CDR3 nucleotides are TGTGCCAACGCCCAATCCCGAAACAGGGTAGAGGGCTACACCTTC. The chain is built from TRBV28 and TRBJ1-2; tentative D call: TRBD1 (6 bases). Germline CDR1 reads MDHEN; CDR2 reads SYDVKM. Trimming removed 10 bases from V and 8 bases from J, with 26 bases in between. The CDR3 extends over 15 amino acids.